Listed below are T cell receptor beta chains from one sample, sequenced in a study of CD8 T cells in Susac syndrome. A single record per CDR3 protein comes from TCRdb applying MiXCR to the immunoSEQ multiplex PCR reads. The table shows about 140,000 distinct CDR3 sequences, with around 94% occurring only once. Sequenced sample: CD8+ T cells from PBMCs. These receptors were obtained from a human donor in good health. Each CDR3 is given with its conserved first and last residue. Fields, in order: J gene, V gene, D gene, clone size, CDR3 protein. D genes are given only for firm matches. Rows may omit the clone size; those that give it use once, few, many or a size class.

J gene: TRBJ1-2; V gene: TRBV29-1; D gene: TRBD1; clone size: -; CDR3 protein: CSVPGQGVVTF
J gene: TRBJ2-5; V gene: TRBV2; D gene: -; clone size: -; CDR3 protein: CASSGPNETQYF
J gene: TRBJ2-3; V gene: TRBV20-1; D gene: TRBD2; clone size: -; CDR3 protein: CSATTSTSWWADTQYF
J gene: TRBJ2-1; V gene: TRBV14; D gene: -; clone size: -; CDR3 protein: CASSPYLNEQFF
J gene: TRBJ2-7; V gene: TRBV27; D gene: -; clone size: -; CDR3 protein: CASSNGQNYEQYF
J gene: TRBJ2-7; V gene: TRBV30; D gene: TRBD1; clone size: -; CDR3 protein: CAWTTGNHYEQYF
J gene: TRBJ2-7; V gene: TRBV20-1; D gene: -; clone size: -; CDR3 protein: CSANGREQYF
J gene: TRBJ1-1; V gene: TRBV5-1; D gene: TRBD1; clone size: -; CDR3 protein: CASSIRQGNEAFF
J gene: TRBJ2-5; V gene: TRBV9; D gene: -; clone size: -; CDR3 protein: CASNGYAQETQYF
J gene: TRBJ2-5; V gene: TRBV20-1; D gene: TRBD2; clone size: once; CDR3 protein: CSACGEGRDETQYF
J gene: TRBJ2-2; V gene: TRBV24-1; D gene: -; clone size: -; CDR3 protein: CATSGHYTGELFF
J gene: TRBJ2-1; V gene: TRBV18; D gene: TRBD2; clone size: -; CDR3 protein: CASSRSGGSYNEQFF